This T cell receptor (beta chain) comes out of a study of cytomegalovirus exposure and HLA in healthy donors. General study points: The records held CMV serostatus as the only immune exposure information. In a later analysis, compared with equally common non-associated chains, HLA-associated beta chains were more expanded.

Unmatched junction bases numbered 4, after V lost 3 bases and J lost 0 bases. The CDR3 spans 15 residues. Germline V gene lookup returns CDR1 MNHEY and CDR2 SMNVEV (reference sequence). Remarks on this clone: The antigen is unknown.

Primers for the PCR totalled 60 Vbeta and 13 Jbeta. In the original analysis: In a later analysis, roughly 10 million of approximately 81 million unique beta chains occurred in at least two donors. This table comes from immunoSEQ multiplex PCR, and its TCRdb copy is limited to in-frame clones, with some not included. The V and J calls and the clone size are those of that table, but D and trimming were determined from the DNA. The data contain a few hundred thousand clones, around 66% of them singletons. The chain links TRBV27 to TRBJ1-1; the match to TRBD1 covers 7 bases. Sequences were obtained from PBMCs. This TCR was sampled from a female donor in good health and CMV-seronegative. CDR3 nucleotides: TGTGCCAGCAGTTTCGCAGGGGGGATGAACACTGAAGCTTTCTTT. Amino acid sequence: CASSFAGGMNTEAFF.